The clone carrying this T cell receptor (beta chain) was seen once. Germline-derived CDR1 and CDR2 are SGHRS and YFSETQ. The CDR3 spans 16 residues. V gave up 0 bases and J gave up 1 base, with 14 bases separating them. CD45RO-negative, CCR7-selected cells formed the naive CD8 fraction, which excluded terminally differentiated effector memory CD45RA+ cells. This sample is drawn from a study of shared clonotypes between healthy human individuals. Data came from immunoSEQ multiplex PCR; TCRdb stores just in-frame clones and leaves some out. The sample contains roughly 2 million clones, about 95% of which appear only once.

The clonotype was recovered from a young man in good health. This chain links TRBV5-1 with TRBJ2-7, with no clear D. The specimen was naive CD8+ T cells sorted from blood. As DNA, the CDR3 is TGCGCCAGCAGCTTGGACATTTCAACCGTATCCTACGAGCAGTACTTC. Protein product: CASSLDISTVSYEQYF.